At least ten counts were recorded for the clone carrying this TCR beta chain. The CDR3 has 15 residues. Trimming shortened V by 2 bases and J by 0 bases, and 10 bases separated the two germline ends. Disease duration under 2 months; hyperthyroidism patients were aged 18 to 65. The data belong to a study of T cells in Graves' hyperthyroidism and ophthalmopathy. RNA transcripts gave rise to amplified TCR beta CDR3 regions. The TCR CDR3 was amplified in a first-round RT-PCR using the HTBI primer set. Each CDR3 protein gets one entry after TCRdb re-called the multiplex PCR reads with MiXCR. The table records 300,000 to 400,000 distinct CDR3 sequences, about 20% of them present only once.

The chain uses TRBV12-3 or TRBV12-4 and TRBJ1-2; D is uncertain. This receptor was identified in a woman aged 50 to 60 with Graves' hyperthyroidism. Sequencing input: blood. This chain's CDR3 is CASSLSVQSNYGYTF. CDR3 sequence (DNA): TGTGCCAGCAGTTTATCGGTCCAGTCTAACTATGGCTACACCTTC.